This is a list of T cell receptor beta chains from one sample in a study of identical twins. TCRdb re-derived calls from the 5' RACE reads in MiXCR, one entry per CDR3 protein. The sample has 500,000 to 650,000 distinct CDR3 sequences, approximately 20% seen once; the top ten hold approximately 0.48%. The data also belong to a second study, concerning yellow fever vaccine responses in identical twins.

Sequencing used CD4+ T cells sorted from blood. The receptors come from a woman between 18 and 29 years old in good health. CDR3s include the opening cysteine and the closing phenylalanine or tryptophan. Each record gives: clone size, J gene, D gene, V gene, CDR3 DNA, CDR3 protein. A D gene is named only where the DNA matches it firmly. Size is omitted from some rows. Given values are once, few, many or a class for expanded clones.

size: -; J: TRBJ2-3; D: TRBD2; V: TRBV28; DNA: TGTGCCAGCAGGGAGAGGACTAGCGGGATGGATACGCAGTATTTT; CDR3: CASRERTSGMDTQYF
size: few; J: TRBJ2-5; D: TRBD1; V: TRBV20-1; DNA: TGCAGTGCTAGAGGAACAGGGGCCGGGGAGACCCAGTACTTC; CDR3: CSARGTGAGETQYF
size: many; J: TRBJ2-7; D: TRBD2; V: TRBV28; DNA: TGTGCCAGCAGTTTGGGAGGTAGCGGGAGGGATGAGCAGTACTTC; CDR3: CASSLGGSGRDEQYF
size: few; J: TRBJ2-5; D: -; V: TRBV20-1; DNA: TGCAGTGCTAGAGATGGGGGGCGGCCTCAAGAGACCCAGTACTTC; CDR3: CSARDGGRPQETQYF
size: -; J: TRBJ2-3; D: -; V: TRBV7-3; DNA: TGTGCCAGCACGCCTAGGGGAGGTAGCACAGATACGCAGTATTTT; CDR3: CASTPRGGSTDTQYF
size: few; J: TRBJ2-2; D: -; V: TRBV28; DNA: TGTGCCAGCAGTTTCACTAGTACCGGGGAGCTGTTTTTT; CDR3: CASSFTSTGELFF
size: few; J: TRBJ2-1; D: -; V: TRBV18; DNA: TGTGCCAGCTCACCACCCGCTAGACCCTACAATGAGCAGTTCTTC; CDR3: CASSPPARPYNEQFF
size: -; J: TRBJ1-1; D: -; V: TRBV6-1; DNA: TGTGCCAGCAGAACCAGGGTTCGGGGCACTGAAGCTTTCTTT; CDR3: CASRTRVRGTEAFF
size: -; J: TRBJ2-4; D: -; V: TRBV28; DNA: TGTGCCAGCAGCAGAAGGGTAACCAAAAACATTCAGTACTTC; CDR3: CASSRRVTKNIQYF
size: -; J: TRBJ2-2; D: -; V: TRBV7-8; DNA: TGTGCCTCTGGGGAGATCGGGGAGCTGTTTTTT; CDR3: CASGEIGELFF
size: -; J: TRBJ1-1; D: -; V: TRBV18; DNA: TGTGCCAGCTCACTAGACAGCACTGAAGCTTTCTTT; CDR3: CASSLDSTEAFF
size: -; J: TRBJ2-1; D: -; V: TRBV9; DNA: TGTGCCAGCAGCGTATTGGGGGGTGATGAGCAGTTCTTC; CDR3: CASSVLGGDEQFF
size: many; J: TRBJ2-1; D: TRBD2; V: TRBV4-2; DNA: TGTGCCAGCAGCCAAGATTCTGGCGGGAGCTCCTACAATGAGCAGTTCTTC; CDR3: CASSQDSGGSSYNEQFF
size: few; J: TRBJ1-6; D: -; V: TRBV6-1; DNA: TGTGCCAGCAGGTGGATGACCGGGAATTCACCCCTCCACTTT; CDR3: CASRWMTGNSPLHF
size: few; J: TRBJ1-5; D: -; V: TRBV11-2; DNA: TGTGCCAGCAGCTTAACCCCCGCTGGCAATCAGCCCCAGCATTTT; CDR3: CASSLTPAGNQPQHF
size: few; J: TRBJ2-2; D: -; V: TRBV27; DNA: TGTGCCAGCAGCAAAGCTCTAGCCGCGAACACCGGGGAGCTGTTTTTT; CDR3: CASSKALAANTGELFF
size: few; J: TRBJ1-2; D: -; V: TRBV29-1; DNA: TGCAGCGTTGAAAGCACCCGGGACTCAACTTATGGCTACACCTTC; CDR3: CSVESTRDSTYGYTF
size: -; J: TRBJ1-1; D: -; V: TRBV19; DNA: TGTGCCAGTAGTATGGGAGGGTTGATCATGAACACTGAAGCTTTCTTT; CDR3: CASSMGGLIMNTEAFF
size: -; J: TRBJ2-3; D: -; V: TRBV7-2; DNA: TGTGCCAGCAGCCTGGGAGTTTCAGATACGCAGTATTTT; CDR3: CASSLGVSDTQYF
size: -; J: TRBJ1-1; D: -; V: TRBV12-3/TRBV12-4; DNA: TGTGCCAGCAGTTTTTCCCGGAGAGCTTTCTTT; CDR3: CASSFSRRAFF
size: -; J: TRBJ2-3; D: TRBD1; V: TRBV2; DNA: TGTGCCAGCATACTACAGGGGTTAGGCACAGATACGCAGTATTTT; CDR3: CASILQGLGTDTQYF
size: many; J: TRBJ2-2; D: -; V: TRBV3-1; DNA: TGTGCCAGCAGCCAAGCGGCTAGTGCCGGGGAGCTGTTTTTT; CDR3: CASSQAASAGELFF
size: -; J: TRBJ1-1; D: -; V: TRBV6-5; DNA: TGTGCCAGCAGTTACGAAGGGGCGCGGAACACTGAAGCTTTCTTT; CDR3: CASSYEGARNTEAFF
size: -; J: TRBJ2-1; D: -; V: TRBV7-2; DNA: TGTGCCAGCAGCTTAGTAGTAGCGCAAGATGAGCAGTTCTTC; CDR3: CASSLVVAQDEQFF
size: -; J: TRBJ2-7; D: TRBD2; V: TRBV5-1; DNA: TGCGCCAGCAGCTTGGTATCAGGACTAGCGGCCAACGAGCAGTACTTC; CDR3: CASSLVSGLAANEQYF
size: few; J: TRBJ2-1; D: TRBD2; V: TRBV29-1; DNA: TGCAGCGGTAGGTCCGGGACTAGCGGGAGAGGTGAGCAGTTCTTC; CDR3: CSGRSGTSGRGEQFF
size: few; J: TRBJ2-1; D: TRBD2; V: TRBV5-1; DNA: TGCGCCAGCAGCTTGTCGGGGTCGGTAGCGGGACACAATGAGCAGTTCTTC; CDR3: CASSLSGSVAGHNEQFF